This T cell receptor beta chain was captured by sequencing in a study of blood T cell repertoires in COVID-19. Background on the study: T cells, B-cell-depleted T cells, or PBMCs supplied cDNA or gDNA.

Seattle-derived patients entered the study during active infection and were followed longitudinally. Per the germline V gene, CDR1 is SGHAT and CDR2 is FQNNGV. The CDR3 runs 16 residues. J gave up 2 bases and V 6 bases, and 9 bases lay outside the gene matches. Original handling: Cell counts per sample came from amplifying reference gene primers. Sequencing used immunoSEQ multiplex PCR; TCRdb keeps in-frame clones, though not all of them. V, J and clone size reflect that table, while D and trimming were determined from the DNA. This table holds 150,000 or so clones, approximately 87% found once. The sequencing sample was made of peripheral blood. The TCR sequence derives from a woman in her seventies with COVID-19, enrolled during active disease. V gene TRBV11-2 combines with J gene TRBJ2-2; 7 bases map to TRBD1. CDR3 coding DNA: TGTGCCAGCAGTCAAACAGGGGATTCAAACACCGGGGAGCTGTTTTTT. It encodes CASSQTGDSNTGELFF.